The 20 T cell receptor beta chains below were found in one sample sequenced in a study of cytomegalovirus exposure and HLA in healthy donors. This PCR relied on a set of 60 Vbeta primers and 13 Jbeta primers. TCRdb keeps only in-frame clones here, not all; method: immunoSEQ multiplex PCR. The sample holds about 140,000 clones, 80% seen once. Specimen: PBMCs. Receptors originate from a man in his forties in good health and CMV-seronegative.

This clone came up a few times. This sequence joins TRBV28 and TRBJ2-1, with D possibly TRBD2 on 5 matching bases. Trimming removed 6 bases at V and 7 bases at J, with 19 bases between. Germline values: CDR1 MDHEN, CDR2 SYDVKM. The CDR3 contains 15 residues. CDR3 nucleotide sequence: TGTGCCAGCAGGACACCTAGGGAGTTGAGGAATGAGCAGTTCTTC. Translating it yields CASRTPRELRNEQFF.

The CDR3 protein is CASSAGGGSSDTQYF. CDR3 sequence (DNA): TGTGCCAGCAGTGCTGGCGGGGGGAGTTCAGATACGCAGTATTTT. This sequence joins TRBV6-4 and TRBJ2-3; 8 bases are shared with TRBD2. Germline V CDR1 and CDR2: MRHNA, SNTAGT. Trimming at V came to 4 bases and at J to 4 bases, leaving 7 bases not matched to a gene. This CDR3 has 15 amino acids.

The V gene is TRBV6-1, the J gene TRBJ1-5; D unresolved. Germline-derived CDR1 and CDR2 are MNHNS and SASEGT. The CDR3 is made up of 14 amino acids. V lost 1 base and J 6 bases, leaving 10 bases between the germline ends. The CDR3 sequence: CASSEDRVRQPQHF. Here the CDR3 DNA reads TGTGCCAGCAGTGAAGACCGGGTACGTCAGCCCCAGCATTTT.

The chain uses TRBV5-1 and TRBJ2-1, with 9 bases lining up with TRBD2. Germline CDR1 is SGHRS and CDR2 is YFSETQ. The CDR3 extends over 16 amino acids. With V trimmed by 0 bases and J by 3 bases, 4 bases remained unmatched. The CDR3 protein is CASSLAGAGGYNEQFF. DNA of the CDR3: TGCGCCAGCAGCTTGGCCGGAGCGGGGGGCTACAATGAGCAGTTCTTC.

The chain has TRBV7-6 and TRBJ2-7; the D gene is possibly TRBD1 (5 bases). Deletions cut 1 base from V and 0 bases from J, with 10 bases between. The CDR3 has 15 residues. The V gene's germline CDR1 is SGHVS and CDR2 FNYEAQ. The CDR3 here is CASSLGQLVSYEQYF. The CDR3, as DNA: TGTGCCAGCAGCTTAGGACAGCTTGTCTCCTACGAGCAGTACTTC.

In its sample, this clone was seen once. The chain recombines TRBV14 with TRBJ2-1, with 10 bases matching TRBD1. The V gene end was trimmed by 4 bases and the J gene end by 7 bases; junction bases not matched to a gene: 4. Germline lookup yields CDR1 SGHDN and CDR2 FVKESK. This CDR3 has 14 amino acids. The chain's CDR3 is CASSPGTGVNEQFF. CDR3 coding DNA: TGTGCCAGCAGCCCTGGGACAGGGGTGAATGAGCAGTTCTTC.

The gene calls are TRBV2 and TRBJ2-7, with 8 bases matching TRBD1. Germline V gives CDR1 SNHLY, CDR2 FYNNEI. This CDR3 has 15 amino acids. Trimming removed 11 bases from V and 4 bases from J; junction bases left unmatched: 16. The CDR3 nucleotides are TGTGCCGCACGGGCAGGGGGCGTGAGGGGGTACGAGCAGTACTTC. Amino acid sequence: CAARAGGVRGYEQYF.

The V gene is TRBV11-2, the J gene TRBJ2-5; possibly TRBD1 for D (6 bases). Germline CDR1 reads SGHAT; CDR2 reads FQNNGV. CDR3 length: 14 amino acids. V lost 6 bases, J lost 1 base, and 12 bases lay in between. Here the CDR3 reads CASSRGQLQETQYF. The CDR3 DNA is TGTGCCAGCAGTAGAGGACAGCTCCAAGAGACCCAGTACTTC.

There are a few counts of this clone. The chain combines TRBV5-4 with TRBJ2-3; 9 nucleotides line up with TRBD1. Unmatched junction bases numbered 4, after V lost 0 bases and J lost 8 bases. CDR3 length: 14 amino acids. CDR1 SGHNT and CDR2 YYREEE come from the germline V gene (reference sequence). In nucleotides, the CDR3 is TGTGCCAGCAGCTTGGAACAGGGGGCGGGTACGCAGTATTTT. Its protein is CASSLEQGAGTQYF.

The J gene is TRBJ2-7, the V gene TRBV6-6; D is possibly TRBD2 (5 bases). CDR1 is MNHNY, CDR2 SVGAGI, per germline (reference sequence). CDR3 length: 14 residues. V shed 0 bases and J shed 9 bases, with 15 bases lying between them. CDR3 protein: CASSYSPSGRGQYF. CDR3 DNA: TGTGCCAGCAGTTACTCTCCCAGTGGGAGAGGGCAGTACTTC.

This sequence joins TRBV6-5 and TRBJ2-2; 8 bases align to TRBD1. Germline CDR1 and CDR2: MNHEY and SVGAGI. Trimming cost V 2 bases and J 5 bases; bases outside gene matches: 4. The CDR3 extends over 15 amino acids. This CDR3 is CASSYGRQGTGELFF. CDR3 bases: TGTGCCAGCAGTTACGGCAGACAGGGGACCGGGGAGCTGTTTTTT.

This chain's CDR3 is CASSLWGQIGFYEQYF. In nucleotides, the CDR3 is TGTGCCAGCAGCTTATGGGGACAGATCGGTTTCTACGAGCAGTACTTC. This sequence joins TRBV7-8 and TRBJ2-5, with TRBD1 identical over 7 bases. With the DNA end fitting TRBJ2-7 better, the J assignment may be wrong. The CDR3 consists of 16 residues. Germline V gene data show CDR1 as SGHVS and CDR2 as FQNEAQ.

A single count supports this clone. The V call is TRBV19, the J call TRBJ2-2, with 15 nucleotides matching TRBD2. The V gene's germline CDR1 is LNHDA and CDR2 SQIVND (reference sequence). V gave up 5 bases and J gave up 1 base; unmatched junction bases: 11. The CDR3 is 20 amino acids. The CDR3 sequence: CASSLAPWTSGGGNTGELFF. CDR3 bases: TGTGCCAGTAGTCTCGCCCCGTGGACTAGCGGGGGGGGGAACACCGGGGAGCTGTTTTTT.

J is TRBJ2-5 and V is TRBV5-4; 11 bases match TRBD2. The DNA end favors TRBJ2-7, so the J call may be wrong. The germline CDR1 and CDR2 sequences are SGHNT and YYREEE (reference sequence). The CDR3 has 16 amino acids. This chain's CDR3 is CASRPTSGGGSYEQYF. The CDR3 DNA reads TGTGCCAGCAGGCCCACTAGCGGGGGAGGCTCCTACGAGCAGTACTTC.

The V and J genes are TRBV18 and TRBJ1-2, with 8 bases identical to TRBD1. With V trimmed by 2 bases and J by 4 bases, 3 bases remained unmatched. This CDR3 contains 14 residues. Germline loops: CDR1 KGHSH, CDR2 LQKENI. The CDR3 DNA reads TGTGCCAGCTCACCATCGGGACAGGCCTATGGCTACACCTTC. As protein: CASSPSGQAYGYTF.

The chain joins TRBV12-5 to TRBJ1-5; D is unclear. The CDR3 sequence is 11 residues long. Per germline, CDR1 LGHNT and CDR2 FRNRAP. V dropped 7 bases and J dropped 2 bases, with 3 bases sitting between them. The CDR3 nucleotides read TGTGCTAGTGCTCGCAATCAGCCCCAGCATTTT. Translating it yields CASARNQPQHF.

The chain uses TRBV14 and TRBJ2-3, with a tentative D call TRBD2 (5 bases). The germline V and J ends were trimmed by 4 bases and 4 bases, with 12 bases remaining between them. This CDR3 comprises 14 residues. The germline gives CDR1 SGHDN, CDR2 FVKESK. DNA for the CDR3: TGTGCCAGCAGCCTAGAGCTACTAGCAGATACGCAGTATTTT. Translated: CASSLELLADTQYF.

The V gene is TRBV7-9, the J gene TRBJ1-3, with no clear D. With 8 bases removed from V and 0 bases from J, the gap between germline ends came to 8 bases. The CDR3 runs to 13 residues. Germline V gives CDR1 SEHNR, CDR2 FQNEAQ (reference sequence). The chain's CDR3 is CASVQSSGNTIYF. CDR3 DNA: TGTGCCAGCGTACAGAGCTCTGGAAACACCATATATTTT.

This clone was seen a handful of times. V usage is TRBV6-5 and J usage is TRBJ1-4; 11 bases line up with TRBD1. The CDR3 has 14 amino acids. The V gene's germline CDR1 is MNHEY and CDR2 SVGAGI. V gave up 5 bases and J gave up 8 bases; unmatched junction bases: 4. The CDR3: CASSRDRGGEKLFF. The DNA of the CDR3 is TGTGCCAGCAGTAGGGACAGGGGGGGCGAAAAACTGTTTTTT.

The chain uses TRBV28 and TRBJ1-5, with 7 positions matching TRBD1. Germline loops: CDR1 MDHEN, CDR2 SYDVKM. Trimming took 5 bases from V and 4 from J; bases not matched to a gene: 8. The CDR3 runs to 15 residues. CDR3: CASSPRTGGNQPQHF. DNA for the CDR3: TGTGCCAGCAGTCCCCGGACAGGTGGTAATCAGCCCCAGCATTTT.